The 17 T cell receptor beta chains reported below all come from one sample, sequenced in a study of blood T cells in healthy people across ages. A second PCR, run for about 6 to 11 cycles, used a sample-barcoded 5' primer plus a J-beta primer mix. Each CDR3 protein gets one entry after TCRdb re-called the 5' RACE reads with MiXCR. The data contain around 1,900,000 distinct CDR3 sequences, more than 35% of them singletons. The specimen was blood. These receptors all stem from a human donor in good health.

The chain joins TRBV28 to TRBJ1-5; possible D gene TRBD1, 6 bases. The V gene lost 6 bases and the J gene lost 6 bases, with 15 bases spanning the gap. The CDR3 runs 14 residues. Germline CDR1 and CDR2: MDHEN and SYDVKM. The CDR3, as DNA: TGTGCCAGCAGCTCAGGGGCGCGAGGTCAGCCCCAGCATTTT. It translates to CASSSGARGQPQHF. Full variable domain (missing parts from reference TRBV28 and TRBJ1-5): DVKVTQSSRYLVKRTGEKVFLECVQDMDHENMFWYRQDPGLGLRLIYFSYDVKMKEKGDIPEGYSVSREKKERFSLILESASTNQTSMYLCASSSGARGQPQHFGDGTRLSIL.

This sequence joins TRBV29-1 and TRBJ2-1; 7 bases fit TRBD1. Germline V gene lookup returns CDR1 SQVTM and CDR2 ANQGSEA. With 6 bases clipped from V and 0 bases from J, the junction kept 8 bases outside the gene matches. The CDR3 loop spans 15 amino acids. CDR3 in DNA: TGCAGCGTCACCGGACAGGAGAGCTCCTACAATGAGCAGTTCTTC. Its translation: CSVTGQESSYNEQFF.

The CDR3 loop is CASSYAFVPDTQYF. The CDR3 nucleotides read TGTGCCAGCAGTTACGCGTTTGTACCAGATACGCAGTATTTT. V gene TRBV6-2 or TRBV6-3 combines with J gene TRBJ2-3; D gene ambiguous. V shed 2 bases and J shed 4 bases, with 10 bases lying between them. There are 14 residues in the CDR3. Germline V CDR1 and CDR2: MNHEY, SVGEGT.

V gene TRBV3-1 combines with J gene TRBJ1-4; weak D call: TRBD1 (5 bases). The CDR3 extends over 19 amino acids. Trimming took off 3 bases at V and 8 bases at J, with 28 bases between the two ends. From germline, CDR1 is LGHDT and CDR2 YNNKEL (reference sequence). The chain's CDR3 is CASSHYLTEASSPIEKLFF. The CDR3 nucleotides read TGTGCCAGCAGCCACTATCTGACAGAAGCCTCTTCCCCGATCGAAAAACTGTTTTTT. Using reference TRBV3-1 and TRBJ1-4 for the parts outside the CDR3, the full variable domain is DTAVSQTPKYLVTQMGNDKSIKCEQNLGHDTMYWYKQDSKKFLKIMFSYNNKELIINETVPNRFSPKSPDKAHLNLHINSLELGDSAVYFCASSHYLTEASSPIEKLFFGSGTQLSVL.

This clonotype was detected only a few times. The V and J genes are TRBV24-1 and TRBJ1-5, with 8 nucleotides matching TRBD1. V was pared by 11 bases and J by 0 bases, with 5 bases of the junction left unmatched. CDR3 length: 14 residues. Germline assignment: CDR1 KGHDR and CDR2 SFDVKD. In DNA form, the CDR3 reads TGTGCCATTGGACAGGGTAATAGCAATCAGCCCCAGCATTTT. As protein: CAIGQGNSNQPQHF.

The chain recombines TRBV3-1 with TRBJ1-1, with TRBD1 as a possible D gene (5 bases). This CDR3 contains 16 residues. The germline V gene has CDR1 LGHDT and CDR2 YNNKEL (reference sequence). Trimming removed 5 bases from V and 4 bases from J, with 20 bases in between. The CDR3 here is CASSYPGGGGSTEAFF. CDR3 in DNA: TGTGCCAGCAGCTACCCAGGTGGGGGGGGATCCACTGAAGCTTTCTTT.

The J gene is TRBJ1-4, the V gene TRBV10-3; possibly TRBD1 for D (5 bases). Germline CDR1 is ENHRY and CDR2 is SYGVKD. The CDR3 covers 13 residues. Trimming left V 6 bases short and J 1 base short, with 6 bases between. The CDR3 DNA reads as TGTGCCATCAGGGGGGAAACTAATGAAAAACTGTTTTTT. It is translated as CAIRGETNEKLFF.

This clonotype occurred a few times. V usage is TRBV20-1 and J usage is TRBJ2-5; D unresolved. Germline V gene lookup returns CDR1 DFQATT and CDR2 SNEGSKA (reference sequence). Deletions cut 3 bases from V and 5 bases from J, with 16 bases between. The CDR3 loop spans 14 amino acids. The CDR3 DNA is TGCAGTGCTAGTTCCAGGATGAGAGAGGAGACCCAGTACTTC. It codes for CSASSRMREETQYF.

As concerns this clonotype: The junction does not match germline at one end; this may be a read error. CDR3 region: CASSPGYSYQQDF. CDR3 sequence (DNA): TGTGCCAGCAGCCCAGGATACTCCTACCAGCAGGACTTC. This chain joins TRBV7-2 and TRBJ2-7, with D hard to call. Germline CDR1 SGHTA, CDR2 FQGNSA. The length of the CDR3 is 13 residues.

V gene TRBV6-2 or TRBV6-3 combines with J gene TRBJ2-1; no definite D call. The CDR3 is 14 residues long. Germline V CDR1 and CDR2: MNHEY, SVGEGT. Between the trimmed V and J ends, which lost 1 base and 6 bases, there was a span of 10 bases. The CDR3 nucleotides are TGTGCCAGCAGTTACTTACTGACTGGCAATGAGCAGTTCTTC. It encodes CASSYLLTGNEQFF.

This clonotype was seen more than once but under ten times. This chain's CDR3 is CASLGYTEAFF. In nucleotides, the CDR3 is TGTGCCAGCCTCGGGTACACTGAAGCTTTCTTT. The genes are TRBV12-3 or TRBV12-4 and TRBJ1-1; unclear D gene. CDR3 size: 11 residues. V dropped 8 bases and J dropped 3 bases, with 7 bases sitting between them.

This chain uses TRBV28 with TRBJ2-3, with D possibly matching TRBD1 (5 bases). Germline CDR1 and CDR2: MDHEN and SYDVKM. Trimming took 6 bases from V and 0 from J, leaving 13 bases between them. The CDR3 contains 15 residues. For the CDR3, the DNA is TGTGCCAGCAGCCCCCAGTCAGGGAGCACAGATACGCAGTATTTT. As protein: CASSPQSGSTDTQYF.

CDR3 sequence: CSVGGDMDTEAFF. The CDR3 coding sequence is TGCAGCGTCGGAGGGGATATGGACACTGAAGCTTTCTTT. V and J are TRBV29-1 and TRBJ1-1; weak D call: TRBD1 (5 bases). The CDR3 runs to 13 residues. Looked up from germline, CDR1 is SQVTM and CDR2 is ANQGSEA. V was cut by 6 bases and J by 3 bases, with 14 bases left in between.

The V call is TRBV5-6, the J call TRBJ1-1; no clear D gene. This CDR3 comprises 11 residues. Germline CDR1 SGHDT, CDR2 YYEEEE. Deletions cut 0 bases from V and 10 bases from J, with 7 bases between. CDR3 in amino acids: CASSLATVAFF. The DNA of the CDR3 is TGTGCCAGCAGCTTGGCAACAGTAGCTTTCTTT.

This clonotype was observed at least ten times. The V call is TRBV7-3, the J call TRBJ2-1, with TRBD2 matching over 8 bases. Germline V gene data show CDR1 as SGHTA and CDR2 as FQGTGA. Unmatched junction bases numbered 9, after V lost 5 bases and J lost 3 bases. The CDR3 length is 16 residues. In DNA, the CDR3 is TGTGCCAGCAGCGCTGGACTAGCAGAGGGCTACAATGAGCAGTTCTTC. Translated, it gives CASSAGLAEGYNEQFF.

The chain couples TRBV29-1 to TRBJ1-4; D possibly corresponds to TRBD1 (5 bases). CDR3 size: 15 residues. The V and J ends lost 4 bases and 5 bases respectively, with 17 bases between them. CDR1 is SQVTM and CDR2 is ANQGSEA in the germline V gene. CDR3 DNA: TGCAGCGTTGGAGCTAGTGGGCAGGGAAATGAAAAACTGTTTTTT. Its protein is CSVGASGQGNEKLFF.

The gene calls are TRBV7-3 and TRBJ2-6; D not resolved. Germline assignment: CDR1 SGHTA and CDR2 FQGTGA. Trimming left V 2 bases short and J 2 bases short, with 7 bases between. CDR3 length: 15 residues. DNA of the CDR3: TGTGCCAGCAGCTTAGAAACTCCTGGGGCCAACGTCCTGACTTTC. Translation: CASSLETPGANVLTF.